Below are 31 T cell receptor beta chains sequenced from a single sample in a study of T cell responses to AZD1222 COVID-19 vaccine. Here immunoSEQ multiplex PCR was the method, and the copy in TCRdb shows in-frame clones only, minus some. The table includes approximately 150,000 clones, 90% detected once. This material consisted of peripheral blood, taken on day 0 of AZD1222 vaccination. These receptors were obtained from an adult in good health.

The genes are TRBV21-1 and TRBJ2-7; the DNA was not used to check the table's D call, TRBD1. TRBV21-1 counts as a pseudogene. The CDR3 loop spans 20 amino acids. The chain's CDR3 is CASSKITAANALSSSYEQYF. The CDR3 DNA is TGTGCCAGCAGCAAGATTACAGCCGCCAACGCTCTCTCAAGCTCCTACGAGCAGTACTTC.

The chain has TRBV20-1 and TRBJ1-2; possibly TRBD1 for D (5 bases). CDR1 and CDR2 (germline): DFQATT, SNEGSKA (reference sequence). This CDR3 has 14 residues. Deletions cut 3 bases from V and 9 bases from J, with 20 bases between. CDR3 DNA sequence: TGCAGTGCTAGTCCAGTGGGGGGTTTCGGTAGCTACACCTTC. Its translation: CSASPVGGFGSYTF.

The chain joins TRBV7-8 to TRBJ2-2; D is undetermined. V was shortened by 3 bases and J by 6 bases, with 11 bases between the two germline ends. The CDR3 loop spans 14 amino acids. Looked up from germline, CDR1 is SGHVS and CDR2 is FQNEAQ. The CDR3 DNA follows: TGTGCCAGCAGCTTTCGCCAGTTCTCCGGGGAGCTGTTTTTT. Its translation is CASSFRQFSGELFF. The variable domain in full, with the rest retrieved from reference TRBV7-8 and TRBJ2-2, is GAGVSQSPRYKVAKRGQDVALRCDPISGHVSLFWYQQALGQGPEFLTYFQNEAQLDKSGLPSDRFFAERPEGSVSTLKIQRTQQEDSAVYLCASSFRQFSGELFFGEGSRLTVL.

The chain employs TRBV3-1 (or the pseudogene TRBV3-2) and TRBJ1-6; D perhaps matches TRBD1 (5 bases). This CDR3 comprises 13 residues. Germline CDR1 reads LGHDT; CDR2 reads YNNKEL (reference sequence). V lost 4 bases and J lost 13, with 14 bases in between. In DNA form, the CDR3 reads TGTGCCAGCAGCCCGACGGGGGGTACCCCCCTCCACTTT. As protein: CASSPTGGTPLHF.

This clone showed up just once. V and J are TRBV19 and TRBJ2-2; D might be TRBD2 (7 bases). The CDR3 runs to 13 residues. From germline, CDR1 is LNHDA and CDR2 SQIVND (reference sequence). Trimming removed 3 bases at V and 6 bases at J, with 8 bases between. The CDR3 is CASSMRGPGELFF. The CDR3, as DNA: TGTGCCAGTAGTATGCGGGGGCCCGGGGAGCTGTTTTTT.

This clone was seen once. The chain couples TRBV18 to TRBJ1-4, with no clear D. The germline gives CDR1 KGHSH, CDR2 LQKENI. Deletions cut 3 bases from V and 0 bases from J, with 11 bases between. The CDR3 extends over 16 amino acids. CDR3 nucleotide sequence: TGTGCCAGCTCACCGGGGATTGTTGCAACTAATGAAAAACTGTTTTTT. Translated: CASSPGIVATNEKLFF.

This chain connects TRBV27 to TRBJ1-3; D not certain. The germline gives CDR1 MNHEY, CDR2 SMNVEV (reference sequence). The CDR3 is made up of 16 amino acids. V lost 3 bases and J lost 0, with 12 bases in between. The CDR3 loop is CASSFGCGNSGNTIYF. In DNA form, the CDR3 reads TGTGCCAGCAGTTTTGGCTGCGGGAACTCTGGAAACACCATATATTTT.

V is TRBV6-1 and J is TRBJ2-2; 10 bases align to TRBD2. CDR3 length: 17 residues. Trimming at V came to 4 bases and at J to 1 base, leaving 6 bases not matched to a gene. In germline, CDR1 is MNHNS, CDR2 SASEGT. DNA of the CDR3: TGTGCCAGCAGTGGCCAGACTAGCGGGCGGAACACCGGGGAGCTGTTTTTT. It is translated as CASSGQTSGRNTGELFF.

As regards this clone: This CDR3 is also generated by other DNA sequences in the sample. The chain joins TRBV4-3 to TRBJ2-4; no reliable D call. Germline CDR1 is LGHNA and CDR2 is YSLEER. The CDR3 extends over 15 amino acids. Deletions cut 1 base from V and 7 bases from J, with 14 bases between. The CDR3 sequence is CASSQAVPPVNIQYF. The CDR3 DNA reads TGCGCCAGCAGCCAAGCGGTACCGCCTGTGAACATTCAGTACTTC.

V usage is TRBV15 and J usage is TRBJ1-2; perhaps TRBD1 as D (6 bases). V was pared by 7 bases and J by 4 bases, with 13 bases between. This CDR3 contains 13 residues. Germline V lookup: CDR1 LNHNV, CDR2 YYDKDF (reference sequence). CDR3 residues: CATKKGGSYGYTF. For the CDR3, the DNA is TGTGCCACCAAGAAAGGGGGGAGCTATGGCTACACCTTC.

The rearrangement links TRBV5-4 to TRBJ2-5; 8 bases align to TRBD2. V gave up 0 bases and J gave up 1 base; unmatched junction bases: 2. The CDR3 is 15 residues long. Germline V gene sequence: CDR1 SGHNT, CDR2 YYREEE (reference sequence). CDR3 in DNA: TGTGCCAGCAGCTTGGGGAGCGGGGGCCAAGAGACCCAGTACTTC. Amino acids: CASSLGSGGQETQYF.

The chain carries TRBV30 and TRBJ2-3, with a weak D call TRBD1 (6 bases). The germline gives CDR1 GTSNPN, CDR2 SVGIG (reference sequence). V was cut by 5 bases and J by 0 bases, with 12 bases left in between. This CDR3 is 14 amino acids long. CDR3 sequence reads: CAWATGSSTDTQYF. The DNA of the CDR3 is TGTGCCTGGGCTACAGGGTCTAGCACAGATACGCAGTATTTT. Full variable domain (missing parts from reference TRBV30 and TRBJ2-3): SQTIHQWPATLVQPVGSPLSLECTVEGTSNPNLYWYRQAAGRGLQLLFYSVGIGQISSEVPQNLSASRPQDRQFILSSKKLLLSDSGFYLCAWATGSSTDTQYFGPGTRLTVL.

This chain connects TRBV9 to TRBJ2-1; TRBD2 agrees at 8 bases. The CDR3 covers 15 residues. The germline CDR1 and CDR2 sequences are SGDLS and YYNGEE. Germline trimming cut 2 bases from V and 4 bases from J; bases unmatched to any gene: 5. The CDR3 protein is CASSVGGVHYNEQFF. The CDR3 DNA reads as TGTGCCAGCAGCGTCGGGGGGGTTCATTACAATGAGCAGTTCTTC.

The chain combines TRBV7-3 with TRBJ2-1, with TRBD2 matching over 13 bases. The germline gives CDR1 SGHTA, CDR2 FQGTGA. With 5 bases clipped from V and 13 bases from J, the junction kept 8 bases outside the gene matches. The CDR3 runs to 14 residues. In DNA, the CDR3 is TGTGCCAGCAGCACTAGCGGGGGGGCCGAGGTCCAGTTCTTC. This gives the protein CASSTSGGAEVQFF.

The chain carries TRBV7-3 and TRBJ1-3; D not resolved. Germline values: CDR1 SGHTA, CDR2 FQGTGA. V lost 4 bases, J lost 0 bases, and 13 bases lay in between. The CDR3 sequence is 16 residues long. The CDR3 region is CASSWRVLSSGNTIYF. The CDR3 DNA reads TGTGCCAGCAGCTGGAGGGTGCTCTCCTCTGGAAACACCATATATTTT. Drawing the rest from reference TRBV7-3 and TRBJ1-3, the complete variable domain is GAGVSQTPSNKVTEKGKYVELRCDPISGHTALYWYRQSLGQGPEFLIYFQGTGAADDSGLPNDRFFAVRPEGSVSTLKIQRTERGDSAVYLCASSWRVLSSGNTIYFGEGSWLTVV.

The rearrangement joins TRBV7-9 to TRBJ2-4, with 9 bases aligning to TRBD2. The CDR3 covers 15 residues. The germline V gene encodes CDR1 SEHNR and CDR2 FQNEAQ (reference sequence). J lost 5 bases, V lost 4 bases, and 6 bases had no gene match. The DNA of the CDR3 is TGTGCCAGCAGCTACGGGGCGGGAGGGGAAAACATTCAGTACTTC. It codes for CASSYGAGGENIQYF.

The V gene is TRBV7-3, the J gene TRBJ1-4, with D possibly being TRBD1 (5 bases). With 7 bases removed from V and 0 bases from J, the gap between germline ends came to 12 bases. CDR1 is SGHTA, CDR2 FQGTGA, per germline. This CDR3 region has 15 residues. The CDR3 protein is CASILTETTNEKLFF. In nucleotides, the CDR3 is TGTGCCAGCATCCTGACAGAGACAACTAATGAAAAACTGTTTTTT.

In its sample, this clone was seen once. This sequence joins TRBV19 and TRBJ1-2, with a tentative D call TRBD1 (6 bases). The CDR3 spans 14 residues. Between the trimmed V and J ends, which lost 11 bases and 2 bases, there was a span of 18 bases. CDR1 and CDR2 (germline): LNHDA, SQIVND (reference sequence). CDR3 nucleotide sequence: TGTGCCTCCTACCACGGGGGCGGCAACTATGGCTACACCTTC. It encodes CASYHGGGNYGYTF.

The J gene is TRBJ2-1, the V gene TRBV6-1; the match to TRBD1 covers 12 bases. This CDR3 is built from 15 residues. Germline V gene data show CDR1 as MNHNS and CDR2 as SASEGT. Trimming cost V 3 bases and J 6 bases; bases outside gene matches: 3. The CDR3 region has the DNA TGTGCCAGCAGTGAGGGACAGGGGGCCGGCAATGAGCAGTTCTTC. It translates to CASSEGQGAGNEQFF.

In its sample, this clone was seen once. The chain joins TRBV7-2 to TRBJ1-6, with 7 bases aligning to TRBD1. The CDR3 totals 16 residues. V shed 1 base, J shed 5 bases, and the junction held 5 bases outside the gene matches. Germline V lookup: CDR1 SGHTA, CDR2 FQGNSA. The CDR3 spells CASSLVGGFNNSPLHF. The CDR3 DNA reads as TGTGCCAGCAGCTTAGTAGGGGGCTTCAATAATTCACCCCTCCACTTT.

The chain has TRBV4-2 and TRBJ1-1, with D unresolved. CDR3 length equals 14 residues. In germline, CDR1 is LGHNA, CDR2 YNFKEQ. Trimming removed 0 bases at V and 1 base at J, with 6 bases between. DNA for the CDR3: TGTGCCAGCAGCCAAGATTCGGGGAACACTGAAGCTTTCTTT. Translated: CASSQDSGNTEAFF.

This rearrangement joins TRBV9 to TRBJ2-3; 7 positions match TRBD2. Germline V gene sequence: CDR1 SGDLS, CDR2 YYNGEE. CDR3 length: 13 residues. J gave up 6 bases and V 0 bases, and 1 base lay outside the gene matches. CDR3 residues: CASSVGLADTQYF. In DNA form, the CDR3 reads TGTGCCAGCAGCGTAGGACTAGCTGATACGCAGTATTTT.

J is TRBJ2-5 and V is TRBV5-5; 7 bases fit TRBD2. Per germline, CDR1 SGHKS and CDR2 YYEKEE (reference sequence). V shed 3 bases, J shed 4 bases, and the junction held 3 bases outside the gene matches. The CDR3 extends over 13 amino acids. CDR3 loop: CASSSSGVETQYF. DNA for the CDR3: TGTGCCAGCAGCTCCAGCGGGGTAGAGACCCAGTACTTC.

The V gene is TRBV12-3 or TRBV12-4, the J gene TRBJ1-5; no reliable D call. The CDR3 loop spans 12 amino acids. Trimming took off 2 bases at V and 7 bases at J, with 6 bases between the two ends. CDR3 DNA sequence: TGTGCCAGCAGTTTAAAGACCCAGCCCCAGCATTTT. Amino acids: CASSLKTQPQHF.

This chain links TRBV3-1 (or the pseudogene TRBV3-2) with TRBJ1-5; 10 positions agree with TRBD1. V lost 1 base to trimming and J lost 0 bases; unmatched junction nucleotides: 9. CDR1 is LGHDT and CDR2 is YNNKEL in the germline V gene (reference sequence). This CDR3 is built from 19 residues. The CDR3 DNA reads TGTGCCAGCAGCCAAGCGGGACAGGGGCGGGGGAATAGCAATCAGCCCCAGCATTTT. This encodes CASSQAGQGRGNSNQPQHF.

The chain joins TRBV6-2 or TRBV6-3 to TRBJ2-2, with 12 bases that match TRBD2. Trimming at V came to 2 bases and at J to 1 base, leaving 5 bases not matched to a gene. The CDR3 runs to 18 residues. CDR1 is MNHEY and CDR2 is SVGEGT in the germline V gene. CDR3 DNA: TGTGCCAGCAGTTACCCCCTAGCGGGGGGGTGGAACACCGGGGAGCTGTTTTTT. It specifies CASSYPLAGGWNTGELFF.

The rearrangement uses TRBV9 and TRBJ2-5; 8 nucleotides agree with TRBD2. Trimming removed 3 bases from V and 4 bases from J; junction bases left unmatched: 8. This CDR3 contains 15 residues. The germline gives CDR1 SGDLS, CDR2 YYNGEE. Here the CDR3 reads CASSDGSGVGETQYF. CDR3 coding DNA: TGTGCCAGCAGCGATGGTAGCGGGGTGGGAGAGACCCAGTACTTC. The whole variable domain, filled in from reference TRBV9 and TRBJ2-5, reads DSGVTQTPKHLITATGQRVTLRCSPRSGDLSVYWYQQSLDQGLQFLIQYYNGEERAKGNILERFSAQQFPDLHSELNLSSLELGDSALYFCASSDGSGVGETQYFGPGTRLLVL.

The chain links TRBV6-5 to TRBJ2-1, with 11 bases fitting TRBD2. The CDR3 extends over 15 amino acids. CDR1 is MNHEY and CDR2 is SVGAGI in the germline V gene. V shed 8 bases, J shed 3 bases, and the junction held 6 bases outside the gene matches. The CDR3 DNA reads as TGTGCCAGCTGGTATCTAGCGGGGGGCTACAATGAGCAGTTCTTC. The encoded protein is CASWYLAGGYNEQFF.

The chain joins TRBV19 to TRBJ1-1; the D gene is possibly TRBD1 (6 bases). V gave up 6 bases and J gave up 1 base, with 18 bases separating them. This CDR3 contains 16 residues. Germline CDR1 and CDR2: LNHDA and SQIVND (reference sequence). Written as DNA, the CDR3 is TGTGCCAGTAGCCCCTCCAGGGGAGGGAGGAACACTGAAGCTTTCTTT. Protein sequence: CASSPSRGGRNTEAFF.

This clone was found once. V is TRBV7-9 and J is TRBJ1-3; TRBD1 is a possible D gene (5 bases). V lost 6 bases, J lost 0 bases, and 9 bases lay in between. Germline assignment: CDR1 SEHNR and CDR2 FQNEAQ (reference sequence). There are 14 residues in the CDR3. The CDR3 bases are TGTGCCAGCAGAGACAGTAGCTCTGGAAACACCATATATTTT. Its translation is CASRDSSSGNTIYF.

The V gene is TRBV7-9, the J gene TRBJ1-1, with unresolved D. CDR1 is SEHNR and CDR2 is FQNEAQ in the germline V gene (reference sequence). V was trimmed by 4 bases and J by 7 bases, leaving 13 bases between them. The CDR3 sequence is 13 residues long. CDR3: CASSSDPRIEAFF. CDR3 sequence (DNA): TGTGCCAGCAGCTCGGACCCGCGGATTGAAGCTTTCTTT.